The T cell receptor beta chain under discussion was sequenced for a study of T cells in Graves' hyperthyroidism and ophthalmopathy. Study-wide background: It was at initial diagnosis, before any treatment, that peripheral blood was collected.

Germline V CDR1 and CDR2: SNHLY, FYNNEI. The CDR3 has 15 residues. Germline trimming cut 4 bases from V and 4 bases from J; bases unmatched to any gene: 6. This clonotype appeared a single time. Its antigen is not identified. Inclusion characteristics of ophthalmopathy patients comprised a Clinical Activity Score of at least 3, a NOSPECS grade of at least 4, and duration under 3 months. It was 10 ml of fresh peripheral blood that supplied the PBMCs. The source material, RNA transcripts, was used to amplify TCR beta CDR3 regions. The TCR CDR3 was amplified in a first-round RT-PCR using the HTBI primer set. TCRdb redid the calling of the multiplex PCR reads with MiXCR, one entry per CDR3 protein. The table records about 480,000 distinct CDR3 sequences, around a fifth of them present only once. Points from the study as a whole: Blood samples included most of the expanded thyroid clonotypes exceeding 0.001.

The sequence derives from a woman in her 70s with Graves' ophthalmopathy. The chain carries TRBV2 and TRBJ2-2, with TRBD1 matching over 7 bases. Specimen: blood. The CDR3 loop reads CASSGVAGGTGELFF. The CDR3 nucleotides read TGTGCCAGCAGTGGAGTCGCAGGGGGCACCGGGGAGCTGTTTTTT.